The 27 T cell receptor beta chains below come from one sample, sequenced in a study of cytomegalovirus exposure and HLA in healthy donors. Both 60 Vbeta primers and 13 Jbeta primers went into the PCR. This table comes from immunoSEQ multiplex PCR, and its TCRdb copy is limited to in-frame clones, with some not included. The sample includes fewer than 110,000 clones, 65% to 85% seen only once; the top ten take approximately 3.8%. Material for sequencing was PBMCs. Receptor source: a man aged 50-59 years in good health and CMV-seropositive.

The V gene is TRBV7-8, the J gene TRBJ2-7; 9 nucleotides line up with TRBD2. The germline V gene encodes CDR1 SGHVS and CDR2 FQNEAQ. V lost 1 base, J lost 7 bases, and 8 bases stayed unmatched. The CDR3 length is 15 residues. CDR3 region: CASSLGRGGAGEQYF. The DNA of the CDR3 is TGTGCCAGCAGCTTAGGGCGGGGGGGGGCTGGAGAGCAGTACTTC.

The genes are TRBV7-9 and TRBJ2-3; tentative D call: TRBD1 (7 bases). CDR1 is SEHNR, CDR2 FQNEAQ, per germline (reference sequence). This CDR3 has 16 residues. Trimming left V 2 bases short and J 3 bases short, with 15 bases between. Written as DNA, the CDR3 is TGTGCCAGCAGCTTAAGACAGGGAGGAAGAACAGATACGCAGTATTTT. It encodes CASSLRQGGRTDTQYF.

This clone appeared a single time. This chain joins TRBV9 and TRBJ1-3, with TRBD1 as a possible D gene (6 bases). Trimming took off 3 bases at V and 2 bases at J, with 18 bases between the two ends. This CDR3 has 17 residues. In germline, CDR1 is SGDLS, CDR2 YYNGEE. CDR3 coding DNA: TGTGCCAGCAGCGAGGATAGGGGGGGCAGACCTGGAAACACCATATATTTT. It codes for CASSEDRGGRPGNTIYF. The variable domain in full, with the rest retrieved from reference TRBV9 and TRBJ1-3, is DSGVTQTPKHLITATGQRVTLRCSPRSGDLSVYWYQQSLDQGLQFLIQYYNGEERAKGNILERFSAQQFPDLHSELNLSSLELGDSALYFCASSEDRGGRPGNTIYFGEGSWLTVV.

CDR3 region: CASGPGGRSYNEQFF. In DNA form, the CDR3 reads TGTGCCAGCGGCCCGGGGGGGAGGTCCTACAATGAGCAGTTCTTC. The chain joins TRBV5-4 to TRBJ2-1, with TRBD2 matching over 8 bases. With 7 bases clipped from V and 1 base from J, the junction kept 7 bases outside the gene matches. CDR3 length: 15 amino acids. Germline lookup yields CDR1 SGHNT and CDR2 YYREEE (reference sequence).

The chain combines TRBV23-1 with TRBJ2-6; 12 positions agree with TRBD2. TRBV23-1 qualifies as an ORF whose function is uncertain. The V and J ends lost 2 bases and 3 bases, in that order; junction bases with no gene match: 17. The CDR3 length is 22 residues. CDR3 nucleotide sequence: TGCGCCAGCAGTCAAGACAGGGGGCTGGTAACTAGCGGGAGGAGTGGGGCCAACGTCCTGACTTTC. Encoded protein: CASSQDRGLVTSGRSGANVLTF.

The chain is built from TRBV7-2 and TRBJ2-6; D is possibly TRBD2 (7 bases). This CDR3 spans 15 amino acids. Trimming cost V 6 bases and J 3 bases, with 12 bases left between them. Germline CDR1 and CDR2: SGHTA and FQGNSA. The CDR3 DNA reads as TGTGCCAGCAGTGGCGGGGGCTTTGGGGCCAACGTCCTGACTTTC. This encodes CASSGGGFGANVLTF.

V is TRBV28 and J is TRBJ2-5, with D possibly matching TRBD2 (6 bases). The CDR3 covers 16 residues. Germline V CDR1 and CDR2: MDHEN, SYDVKM. Between the trimmed V and J ends, which lost 5 bases and 1 base, there was a span of 17 bases. Here the CDR3 reads CASSPHGGRSQETQYF. In nucleotides, the CDR3 is TGTGCCAGCAGTCCCCATGGAGGGCGGAGCCAAGAGACCCAGTACTTC.

This clone was counted only a few times. The rearrangement joins TRBV10-3 to TRBJ1-2; the D is unclear. Deletions cut 7 bases from V and 6 bases from J, with 15 bases between. In germline, CDR1 is ENHRY, CDR2 SYGVKD. CDR3 length: 13 residues. In DNA form, the CDR3 reads TGTGCCATCAACAGTGGAAGTAAAGATGGCTACACCTTC. It yields the protein CAINSGSKDGYTF.

CDR3 in DNA: TGTGCCAGCTCACCATCCTTGGACAGGGGACGGGAGCAGTTCTTC. Its translation: CASSPSLDRGREQFF. V usage is TRBV18 and J usage is TRBJ2-1, with 9 bases that match TRBD1. Germline CDR1 KGHSH, CDR2 LQKENI. The CDR3 consists of 15 residues. Trimming at V came to 2 bases and at J to 10 bases, leaving 9 bases not matched to a gene. Filled out from reference TRBV18 and TRBJ2-1, the complete variable domain reads NAGVMQNPRHLVRRRGQEARLRCSPMKGHSHVYWYRQLPEEGLKFMVYLQKENIIDESGMPKERFSAEFPKEGPSILRIQQVVRGDSAAYFCASSPSLDRGREQFFGPGTRLTVL.

The genes are TRBV4-1 and TRBJ2-1; unclear D gene. This CDR3 is built from 14 residues. The germline gives CDR1 MGHRA, CDR2 YSYEKL. V was trimmed by 4 bases and J by 4 bases, leaving 11 bases between them. Here the CDR3 DNA reads TGCGCCAGCAGCCTAGAAAACAGTTACAATGAGCAGTTCTTC. This codes for CASSLENSYNEQFF.

This clone was observed a few times. The chain links TRBV11-3 to TRBJ2-5, with D maybe TRBD2 (5 bases). The length of the CDR3 is 14 residues. The V gene's germline CDR1 is SGHNT and CDR2 YENEEA. V was shortened by 5 bases and J by 5 bases, with 15 bases between the two germline ends. In nucleotides, the CDR3 is TGTGCCAGCAGCGCCCGGGAAGGCGGGGAGACCCAGTACTTC. As protein: CASSAREGGETQYF.

This clone has only one observation. The chain recombines TRBV2 with TRBJ1-2; D remains unclear. V was clipped by 5 bases and J by 2 bases, with 12 bases between them. Per germline, CDR1 SNHLY and CDR2 FYNNEI. The CDR3 covers 14 residues. CDR3 in DNA: TGTGCCAGCAGTATCTACGCCGAGAACTATGGCTACACCTTC. Residues: CASSIYAENYGYTF.

V is TRBV4-3 and J is TRBJ2-1; D is possibly TRBD2 (6 bases). Germline lookup yields CDR1 LGHNA and CDR2 YSLEER. The V end lost 1 base, the J end lost 2 bases, and 12 bases lay between the germline ends. The CDR3 spans 16 residues. CDR3 nucleotides: TGCGCCAGCAGCCAAGTAGGCGCGGGAACCTACAATGAGCAGTTCTTC. Amino acids: CASSQVGAGTYNEQFF.

This CDR3 is CASREGLAGADTQYF. The CDR3 region has the DNA TGTGCCAGCAGGGAGGGACTAGCGGGAGCAGATACGCAGTATTTT. The chain is built from TRBV6-1 and TRBJ2-3; 14 positions match TRBD2. With 6 bases clipped from V and 4 bases from J, the junction kept 3 bases outside the gene matches. This CDR3 is 15 amino acids long. Per germline, CDR1 MNHNS and CDR2 SASEGT.

V gene TRBV6-5 combines with J gene TRBJ2-2, with D perhaps matching TRBD1 (6 bases). The length of the CDR3 is 16 residues. Looked up from germline, CDR1 is MNHEY and CDR2 is SVGAGI. V was pared by 4 bases and J by 4 bases, with 16 bases between. The CDR3 region is CASSSLPGQITGELFF. The CDR3 nucleotides read TGTGCCAGCAGTTCCTTACCAGGACAGATCACCGGGGAGCTGTTTTTT.

The J gene is TRBJ2-1, the V gene TRBV2; 7 nucleotides align to TRBD1. Germline V CDR1 and CDR2: SNHLY, FYNNEI. J gave up 3 bases and V 7 bases, and 9 bases lay outside the gene matches. CDR3 length: 15 residues. CDR3 DNA sequence: TGTGCCAGCAAAGCCTCCAGGGGGAACTACAATGAGCAGTTCTTC. Protein sequence: CASKASRGNYNEQFF.

The rearrangement joins TRBV21-1 to TRBJ2-1; the table's TRBD2 call for D was not verified on the DNA. TRBV21-1 has pseudogene status. This CDR3 is built from 14 residues. Written as DNA, the CDR3 is TGTGCCACCATTTGGGTAGCGATATACAATGAGCAGTTCTTC. Its translation is CATIWVAIYNEQFF.

V gene TRBV19 combines with J gene TRBJ2-5; D not certain. V lost 6 bases to trimming and J lost 1 base, with 9 bases between them. CDR1 LNHDA and CDR2 SQIVND come from the germline V gene (reference sequence). The CDR3 sequence is 13 residues long. The CDR3 DNA reads TGTGCCAGTAGCACGACACTCCAAGAGACCCAGTACTTC. Translating gives CASSTTLQETQYF. The full variable domain, its missing parts supplied by reference TRBV19 and TRBJ2-5, is DGGITQSPKYLFRKEGQNVTLSCEQNLNHDAMYWYRQDPGQGLRLIYYSQIVNDFQKGDIAEGYSVSREKKESFPLTVTSAQKNPTAFYLCASSTTLQETQYFGPGTRLLVL.

This chain links TRBV28 with TRBJ2-7; possible D gene TRBD2, 6 bases. Trimming removed 5 bases at V and 7 bases at J, with 15 bases between. The germline gives CDR1 MDHEN, CDR2 SYDVKM. There are 13 residues in the CDR3. The CDR3 region has the DNA TGTGCCAGCAGTCCCCAGGGCGCGGGGGAGCAGTACTTC. Residues: CASSPQGAGEQYF.

The rearrangement links TRBV5-1 to TRBJ2-3; D is perhaps TRBD2 (6 bases). Germline-derived CDR1 and CDR2 are SGHRS and YFSETQ. The CDR3 is made up of 13 amino acids. The V end was cut by 7 bases, the J end by 5 bases, with 14 bases between. The CDR3 spells CASGIGGEDTQYF. As DNA, the CDR3 is TGCGCCAGCGGTATCGGGGGAGAAGATACGCAGTATTTT. The full variable domain, with the rest looked up from reference TRBV5-1 and TRBJ2-3, is KAGVTQTPRYLIKTRGQQVTLSCSPISGHRSVSWYQQTPGQGLQFLFEYFSETQRNKGNFPGRFSGRQFSNSRSEMNVSTLELGDSALYLCASGIGGEDTQYFGPGTRLTVL.

J is TRBJ2-3 and V is TRBV7-7, with 7 positions matching TRBD2. Trimming took 5 bases from V and 0 from J; bases not matched to a gene: 5. The germline V gene encodes CDR1 SSHAT and CDR2 FNYEAQ (reference sequence). The CDR3 runs 15 residues. The DNA of the CDR3 is TGTGCCAGCAGCAAAGGACTAGACAGCACAGATACGCAGTATTTT. As protein: CASSKGLDSTDTQYF. Full variable domain (outside the CDR3, taken from reference TRBV7-7 and TRBJ2-3): GAGVSQSPRYKVTKRGQDVTLRCDPISSHATLYWYQQALGQGPEFLTYFNYEAQPDKSGLPSDRFSAERPEGSISTLTIQRTEQRDSAMYRCASSKGLDSTDTQYFGPGTRLTVL.

The genes are TRBV2 and TRBJ1-2; D is ambiguous. The CDR3 length is 13 residues. Per germline, CDR1 SNHLY and CDR2 FYNNEI. V lost 3 bases to trimming and J lost 2 bases, with 7 bases between them. The CDR3 loop reads CASSDTGNYGYTF. The CDR3 bases are TGTGCCAGCAGTGATACCGGGAACTATGGCTACACCTTC.

The chain has TRBV7-8 and TRBJ2-1, with 9 bases identical to TRBD2. The CDR3 has 17 amino acids. V lost 1 base and J lost 4; bases outside the gene matches: 8. CDR1 and CDR2 (germline): SGHVS, FQNEAQ. Written as DNA, the CDR3 is TGTGCCAGCAGCTTAGTTCCGCTAGCGGGGATTTACAATGAGCAGTTCTTC. Amino acid sequence: CASSLVPLAGIYNEQFF.

This chain connects TRBV19 to TRBJ2-1, with D possibly TRBD2 on 6 matching bases. Per germline, CDR1 LNHDA and CDR2 SQIVND (reference sequence). V was pared by 7 bases and J by 2 bases, with 21 bases between. The CDR3 runs to 17 residues. The DNA for the CDR3 is TGTGCCAGTAATCATGGTTGGGGGGAGTTTACCTACAATGAGCAGTTCTTC. Its translation: CASNHGWGEFTYNEQFF. Using reference TRBV19 and TRBJ2-1 for the parts outside the CDR3, the full variable domain is DGGITQSPKYLFRKEGQNVTLSCEQNLNHDAMYWYRQDPGQGLRLIYYSQIVNDFQKGDIAEGYSVSREKKESFPLTVTSAQKNPTAFYLCASNHGWGEFTYNEQFFGPGTRLTVL.

The chain combines TRBV27 with TRBJ2-2; D is possibly TRBD1 (6 bases). V dropped 4 bases and J dropped 1 base, with 7 bases sitting between them. In germline, CDR1 is MNHEY, CDR2 SMNVEV (reference sequence). The CDR3 spans 14 residues. The CDR3 spells CASSSGQNTGELFF. The CDR3 nucleotides are TGTGCCAGCAGTTCGGGACAGAACACCGGGGAGCTGTTTTTT.

The CDR3 reads CASTRQGNTEAFF. The DNA of the CDR3 is TGTGCCAGCACCAGACAGGGTAACACTGAAGCTTTCTTT. The chain combines TRBV7-2 with TRBJ1-1; 7 nucleotides align to TRBD1. Germline values: CDR1 SGHTA, CDR2 FQGNSA. The CDR3 covers 13 residues. The J segment lost 2 bases and the V segment lost 7 bases, leaving 4 bases of the junction unmatched.

For the CDR3, the DNA is TGTGCCAGTAGAACCAAAATAGCGGGAGGGAACGACAATGAGCAGTTCTTC. Translated, it gives CASRTKIAGGNDNEQFF. The chain combines TRBV19 with TRBJ2-1, with 11 nucleotides matching TRBD2. V was clipped by 6 bases and J by 5 bases; unmatched bases: 12. Germline V gene sequence: CDR1 LNHDA, CDR2 SQIVND (reference sequence). The CDR3 is made up of 17 amino acids.